Presented here are 10 T cell receptor beta chains from one specimen sequenced in a study of blood T cell repertoires in COVID-19. TCRdb's copy holds only in-frame clones and misses some; the assay was immunoSEQ multiplex PCR. The sample lists 200,000 to 250,000 clones; over 80% were seen once. Input material: PBMCs or T cells enriched from blood (not recorded which). These receptors came from a woman aged 40 to 49 who had recovered from COVID-19.

The chain carries TRBV9 and TRBJ2-5, with 7 bases fitting TRBD2. Trimming cost V 3 bases and J 0 bases; bases outside gene matches: 2. This CDR3 is 14 amino acids long. The V gene's germline CDR1 is SGDLS and CDR2 YYNGEE. CDR3 DNA: TGTGCCAGCAGCGGAGCGGGGTACCAAGAGACCCAGTACTTC. This encodes CASSGAGYQETQYF.

CDR3 bases: TGTGCCAGCAGCGCTAGCGGGAGGGCCGATGAGCAGTTCTTC. This gives the protein CASSASGRADEQFF. The chain combines TRBV9 with TRBJ2-1, with TRBD2 matching over 12 bases. CDR1 and CDR2 from the germline V gene are SGDLS and YYNGEE. J lost 8 bases, V lost 3 bases, and 3 bases had no gene match. The CDR3 runs to 14 residues.

The chain recombines TRBV7-5 with TRBJ1-5; TRBD1, the table's D call, lacks a check against the DNA. TRBV7-5 is given as a pseudogene. The CDR3 sequence is 14 residues long. CDR3 in DNA: TGTGTCAGAAGCCAAGGACAGGGGCGTCAGCCCCAGCATTTT. Amino acids: CVRSQGQGRQPQHF.

The DNA for the CDR3 is TGTGCCAGCAGCGAGCTTCTCGGGGCCAACGTCCTGACTTTC. Translation gives CASSELLGANVLTF. This chain joins TRBV5-5 and TRBJ2-6; D call uncertain. The germline CDR1 and CDR2 sequences are SGHKS and YYEKEE (reference sequence). Trimming cost V 4 bases and J 4 bases, with 9 bases left between them. The CDR3 loop spans 14 amino acids.

V and J are TRBV6-5 and TRBJ1-2, with D unresolved. Germline CDR1 is MNHEY and CDR2 is SVGAGI. V was trimmed by 7 bases and J by 1 base, leaving 7 bases between them. This CDR3 is built from 12 residues. The CDR3: CASKEVNYGYTF. The CDR3 nucleotides are TGTGCCAGCAAGGAGGTTAACTATGGCTACACCTTC.

The chain joins TRBV2 to TRBJ1-2; D is unclear. V was shortened by 0 bases and J by 2 bases, with 13 bases between the two germline ends. The CDR3 runs to 16 residues. Germline CDR1 reads SNHLY; CDR2 reads FYNNEI. CDR3 coding DNA: TGTGCCAGCAGTGAAGCGCGTGGAGGGCCAAACTATGGCTACACCTTC. This codes for CASSEARGGPNYGYTF.

In its sample, this clone was seen a few times. J is TRBJ2-6 and V is TRBV19, with TRBD1 identical over 8 bases. CDR1 is LNHDA and CDR2 is SQIVND in the germline V gene (reference sequence). CDR3 length: 17 amino acids. The ends lost 4 bases at V and 0 bases at J; junction bases unmatched: 5. For the CDR3, the DNA is TGTGCCAGTAGTACAGGACAGGGAGACTCTGGGGCCAACGTCCTGACTTTC. Protein product: CASSTGQGDSGANVLTF.

The chain employs TRBV28 and TRBJ1-4; weak D call: TRBD1 (5 bases). Trimming pared 7 bases from V and 4 bases from J, leaving 13 bases between. Per germline, CDR1 MDHEN and CDR2 SYDVKM. CDR3 size: 14 residues. The CDR3 spells CASIRGDLNEKLFF. In DNA form, the CDR3 reads TGTGCCAGCATAAGGGGCGACCTTAATGAAAAACTGTTTTTT.

The gene calls are TRBV4-3 and TRBJ1-6, with TRBD1 matching 7 bases. V shed 5 bases and J 3 bases; nucleotides not matched to a gene: 4. CDR1 is LGHNA, CDR2 YSLEER, per germline. The CDR3 is 15 residues long. The CDR3 here is CASSEGQSYNSPLHF. The CDR3 region has the DNA TGCGCCAGCAGCGAGGGACAGAGCTATAATTCACCCCTCCACTTT.

In this sample, this clone turned up once. The DNA of the CDR3 is TGTGCCAGTAGTACAATGTCCAGTACAGATACGCAGTATTTT. It yields the protein CASSTMSSTDTQYF. The rearrangement joins TRBV19 to TRBJ2-3; the D is unclear. The CDR3 has 14 residues. Per the germline V gene, CDR1 is LNHDA and CDR2 is SQIVND (reference sequence). V gave up 4 bases and J gave up 3 bases, with 11 bases separating them.